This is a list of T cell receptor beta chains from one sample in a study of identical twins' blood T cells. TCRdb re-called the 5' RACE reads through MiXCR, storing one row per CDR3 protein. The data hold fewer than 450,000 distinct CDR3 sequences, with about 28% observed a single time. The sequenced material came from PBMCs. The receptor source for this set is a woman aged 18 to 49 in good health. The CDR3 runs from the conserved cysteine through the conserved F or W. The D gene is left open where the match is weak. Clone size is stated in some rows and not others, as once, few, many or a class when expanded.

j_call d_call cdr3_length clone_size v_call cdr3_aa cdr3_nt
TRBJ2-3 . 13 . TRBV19 CASRTRSTDTQYF TGTGCCAGTAGGACCCGCAGCACAGATACGCAGTATTTT
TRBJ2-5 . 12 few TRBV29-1 CSVESGAETQYF TGCAGCGTTGAGTCAGGGGCAGAGACCCAGTACTTC
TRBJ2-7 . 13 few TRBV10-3 CASRRELRSLLYF TGTGCTAGCCGGCGGGAACTCCGCTCCTTGTTGTACTTC
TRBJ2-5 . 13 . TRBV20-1 CSARGIDQETQYF TGCAGTGCTAGAGGGATAGACCAAGAGACCCAGTACTTC
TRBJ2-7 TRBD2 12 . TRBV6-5 CASRGGTYEQYF TGTGCCAGCCGGGGGGGGACCTACGAGCAGTACTTC
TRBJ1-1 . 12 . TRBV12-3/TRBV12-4 CASSFVFPEAFF TGTGCCAGCAGTTTTGTGTTCCCTGAAGCTTTCTTT
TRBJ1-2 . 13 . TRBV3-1 CASSLSAGYGYTF TGTGCCAGCAGCCTCTCCGCGGGGTATGGCTACACCTTC
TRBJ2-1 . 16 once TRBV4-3 CASSHEQPPTNNEQFF TGCGCCAGCAGCCATGAGCAGCCACCCACGAACAATGAGCAGTTCTTC
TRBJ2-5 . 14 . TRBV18 CASSPFTSQETQYF TGTGCCAGCTCACCATTCACGTCCCAAGAGACCCAGTACTTC
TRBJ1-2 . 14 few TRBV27 CASSSIQGYNGYTF TGTGCCAGCAGTTCTATACAGGGTTATAATGGCTACACCTTC
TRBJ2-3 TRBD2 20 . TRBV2 CASSEVFRRLAGGRTDTQYF TGTGCCAGCAGTGAAGTTTTCCGGAGACTAGCGGGAGGACGCACAGATACGCAGTATTTT
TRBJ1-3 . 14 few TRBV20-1 CSARGASSGNTIYF TGCAGTGCTAGAGGGGCTAGCTCTGGAAACACCATATATTTT
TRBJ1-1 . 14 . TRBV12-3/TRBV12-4 CASRLTRSDTEAFF TGTGCCAGCAGGTTGACACGGTCGGACACTGAAGCTTTCTTT
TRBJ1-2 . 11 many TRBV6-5 CASSYMGGYTF TGTGCCAGCAGTTACATGGGGGGCTACACCTTC
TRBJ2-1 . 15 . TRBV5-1 CASSLGGNSYNEQFF TGCGCCAGCAGCTTGGGGGGGAACTCCTACAATGAGCAGTTCTTC
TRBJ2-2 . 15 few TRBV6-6 CASSYAGVNTGELFF TGTGCCAGCAGTTACGCAGGGGTGAACACCGGGGAGCTGTTTTTT
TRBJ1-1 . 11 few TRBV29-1 CSVGRHRDSFF TGCAGCGTTGGGAGGCACAGGGATTCTTTCTTT
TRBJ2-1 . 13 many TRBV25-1 CASRTSYYNEQFF TGTGCCAGCAGAACTAGCTACTACAATGAGCAGTTCTTC
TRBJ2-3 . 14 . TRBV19 CASSIHRETDTQYF TGTGCCAGTAGTATACACCGTGAGACAGATACGCAGTATTTT
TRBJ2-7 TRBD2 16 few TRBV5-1 CASSRVPAGAYYEQYF TGCGCCAGCAGCAGAGTCCCAGCGGGAGCGTATTACGAGCAGTACTTC
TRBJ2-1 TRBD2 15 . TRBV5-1 CASSPGTSGLNEQFF TGCGCCAGCAGCCCAGGGACTAGCGGCCTCAATGAGCAGTTCTTC
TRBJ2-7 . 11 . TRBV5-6 CASALGTEQYF TGTGCCAGCGCTCTAGGTACCGAGCAGTACTTC
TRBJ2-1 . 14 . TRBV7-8 CASSSELQTATVFF TGTGCCAGCAGCTCGGAACTCCAGACAGCTACAGTGTTCTTC
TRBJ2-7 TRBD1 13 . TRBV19 CASSRTGQAEQYF TGTGCCAGTTCCCGGACAGGGCAGGCCGAGCAGTACTTC
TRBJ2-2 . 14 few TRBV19 CASSSPSRFVELFF TGTGCCAGTAGTTCCCCAAGTCGGTTTGTTGAGCTGTTTTTT
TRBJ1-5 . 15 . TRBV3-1 CASSQGAGYDQHQHF TGTGCCAGCAGCCAAGGGGCGGGTTACGATCAGCACCAGCATTTT
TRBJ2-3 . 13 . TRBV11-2 CASQTVHTDTQYF TGTGCCAGCCAAACGGTCCACACAGATACGCAGTATTTT
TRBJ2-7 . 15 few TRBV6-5 CASSYSFSLSYEQYF TGTGCCAGCAGTTACTCGTTCTCCCTCTCCTACGAGCAGTACTTC
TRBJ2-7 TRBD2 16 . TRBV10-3 CAISDVGTSGSYEQYF TGTGCCATCAGTGATGTCGGGACTAGCGGCTCCTACGAGCAGTACTTC
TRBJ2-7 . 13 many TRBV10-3 CAISRDGNYEQYF TGTGCCATCAGTCGGGACGGAAACTACGAGCAGTACTTC
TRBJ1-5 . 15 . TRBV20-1 CSAITLGQRNQPQHF TGCAGTGCCATTACCCTTGGACAACGCAATCAGCCCCAGCATTTT
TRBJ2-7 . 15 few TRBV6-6 CASSPAEGWYYEQYF TGTGCCAGCAGCCCCGCCGAAGGGTGGTACTACGAGCAGTACTTC
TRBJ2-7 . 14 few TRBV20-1 CSAEEGGAQYEQYF TGCAGTGCTGAAGAGGGGGGTGCTCAGTACGAGCAGTACTTC
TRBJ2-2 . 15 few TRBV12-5 CASGPSLEGTGELFF TGTGCTAGTGGCCCATCCCTAGAGGGCACCGGGGAGCTGTTTTTT
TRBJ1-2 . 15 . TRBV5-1 CASSLDGQLLYGYTF TGCGCCAGCAGCTTGGATGGACAACTACTATATGGCTACACCTTC
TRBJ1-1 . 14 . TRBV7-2 CASSFKGMNTEAFF TGTGCCAGCAGCTTTAAAGGAATGAACACTGAAGCTTTCTTT
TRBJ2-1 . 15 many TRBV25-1 CASSETRPDLNEQFF TGTGCCAGCAGTGAAACCCGCCCGGACCTAAATGAGCAGTTCTTC
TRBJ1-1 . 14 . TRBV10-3 CAISLALRNTEAFF TGTGCCATCAGCTTAGCTCTTAGGAACACTGAAGCTTTCTTT
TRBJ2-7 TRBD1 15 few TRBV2 CASRKQGDGSYEQYF TGTGCCAGCAGAAAACAGGGGGACGGGTCCTACGAGCAGTACTTC
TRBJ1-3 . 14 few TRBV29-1 CSVMGYCPGNTIYF TGCAGCGTGATGGGGTACTGCCCTGGAAACACCATATATTTT
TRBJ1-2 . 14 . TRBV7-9 CASSLRAEPDGYTF TGTGCCAGCAGCTTACGGGCCGAACCCGATGGCTACACCTTC
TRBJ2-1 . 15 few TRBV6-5 CASSYHQSSYNEQFF TGTGCCAGCAGTTATCACCAGAGCTCCTACAATGAGCAGTTCTTC
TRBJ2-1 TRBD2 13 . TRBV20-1 CSAGRVPGNEQFF TGCAGTGCTGGGAGGGTGCCCGGCAATGAGCAGTTCTTC
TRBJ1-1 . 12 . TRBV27 CASRDRHAEAFF TGTGCCAGCAGGGATCGACACGCTGAAGCTTTCTTT
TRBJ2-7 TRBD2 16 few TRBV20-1 CSARDRLAGVPYEQYF TGCAGTGCTAGAGATCGGCTAGCGGGAGTCCCCTACGAGCAGTACTTC
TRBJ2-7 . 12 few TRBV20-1 CSASDVSYEQYF TGCAGTGCTAGTGACGTTTCCTACGAGCAGTACTTC
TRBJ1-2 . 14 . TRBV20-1 CSARGRAGVYGYTF TGCAGTGCTAGAGGGAGGGCGGGTGTCTATGGCTACACCTTC
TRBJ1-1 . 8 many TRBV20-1 CSTARAFF TGCAGTACTGCGAGAGCTTTCTTT
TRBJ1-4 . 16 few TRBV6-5 CASSDFRQETNEKLFF TGTGCCAGCAGCGACTTTAGACAGGAAACTAATGAAAAACTGTTTTTT
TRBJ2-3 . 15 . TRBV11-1 CASNLAFGGTDTQYF TGTGCCAGCAACTTAGCCTTTGGCGGCACAGATACGCAGTATTTT
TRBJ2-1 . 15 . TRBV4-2 CASSLYIPGYNEQFF TGTGCCAGCAGCCTGTATATCCCGGGCTACAATGAGCAGTTCTTC
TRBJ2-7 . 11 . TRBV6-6 CATSRSGEQYF TGTGCCACCAGTCGGTCGGGCGAGCAGTACTTC
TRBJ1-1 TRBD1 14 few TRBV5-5 CASTPTGTNGGAFF TGTGCCAGCACCCCGACAGGGACAAATGGTGGAGCTTTCTTT
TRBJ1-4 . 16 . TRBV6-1 CASSDRLHYNNEKLFF TGTGCCAGCAGTGACCGATTGCACTACAATAATGAAAAACTGTTTTTT
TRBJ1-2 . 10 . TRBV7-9 CATGTYGYTF TGTGCCACCGGGACCTATGGCTACACCTTC
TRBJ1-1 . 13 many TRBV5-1 CASSYTANTEAFF TGCGCCAGCAGCTATACAGCAAACACTGAAGCTTTCTTT
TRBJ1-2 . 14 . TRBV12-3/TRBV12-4 CASSPWATSYGYTF TGTGCCAGCAGCCCATGGGCTACCTCCTATGGCTACACCTTC
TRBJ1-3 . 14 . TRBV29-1 CSAQWVSSGNTIYF TGCAGCGCCCAGTGGGTTAGCTCTGGAAACACCATATATTTT